Below, one TCR beta chain is given with its context. Its antigen remains unknown. The data were obtained in a study of Ad26.COV2.S vaccination and SARS-CoV-2 variants. Points from the study as a whole: The study found higher spike-specific TCR breadth in vaccine than placebo recipients.

This CDR3 is built from 12 residues. CDR1 SQVTM and CDR2 ANQGSEA come from the germline V gene. Between the trimmed V and J ends, which lost 4 bases and 4 bases, there was a span of 10 bases. Assay used: immunoSEQ multiplex PCR; TCRdb lists only in-frame clones, some missing. This table has 300,000 to 350,000 clones, around 81% appearing once. The treatment denotes: roughly 19 received Ad26.COV2.S at low or high dose, single or two shots; five or six received placebo; per-sample allocation not given. Day 63 after the first vaccine or placebo injection was the time point for sampling. The source is a person aged 18-65 years who received the Ad26.COV2.S COVID-19 vaccine or a placebo. The rearrangement links TRBV29-1 to TRBJ2-5; D is unresolved. The material was peripheral blood, obtained in a trial of Ad26.COV2.S vaccine versus placebo. The CDR3 loop reads CSVGQNAETQYF. CDR3 DNA: TGCAGCGTTGGTCAAAATGCAGAGACCCAGTACTTC.